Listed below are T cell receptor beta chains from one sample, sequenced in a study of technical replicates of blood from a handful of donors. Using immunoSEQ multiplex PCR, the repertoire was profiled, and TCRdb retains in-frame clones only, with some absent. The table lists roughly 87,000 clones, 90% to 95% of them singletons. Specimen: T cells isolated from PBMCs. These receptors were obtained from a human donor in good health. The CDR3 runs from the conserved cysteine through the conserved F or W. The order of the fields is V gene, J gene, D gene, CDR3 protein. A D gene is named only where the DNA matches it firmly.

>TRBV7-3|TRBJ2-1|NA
CASSYALGNFPYNEQFF
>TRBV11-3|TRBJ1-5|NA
CASSRAGSQPQHF
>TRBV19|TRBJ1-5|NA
CASSTKEGLNQPQHF
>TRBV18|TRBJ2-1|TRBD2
CASSPPGLSSGRSGYNEQFF
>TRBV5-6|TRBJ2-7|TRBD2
CASTYSLGGSEQYF
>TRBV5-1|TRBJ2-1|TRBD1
CASSRDRAITSSYNEQFF
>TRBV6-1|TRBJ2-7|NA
CASSNWAGSYEQYF
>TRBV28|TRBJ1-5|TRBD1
CASRTMTGNPNQPQHF
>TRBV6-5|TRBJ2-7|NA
CATESTSQGEQYF
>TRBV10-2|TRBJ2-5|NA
CASSVQGQETQYF
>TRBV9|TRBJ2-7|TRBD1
CASSVSGGSYEQYF
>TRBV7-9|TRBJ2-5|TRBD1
CASSPGTGDDETQYF
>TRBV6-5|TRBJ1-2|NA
CASSLTQTANYGYTF
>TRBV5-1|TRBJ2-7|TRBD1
CASSLGVGQGVYEQYF